This T cell receptor beta chain was documented in a study of T cell clones after liver transplantation. Study at large: Pre-transplant mixed lymphocyte reactions yielded third-party-reactive TCRbeta sequences as comparators for graft-donor-reactive sequences.

Note on this clone: What it binds is not known.

The CDR3 sequence is 16 residues long. Germline-derived CDR1 and CDR2 are KGHSH and LQKENI. The V and J ends lost 3 bases and 5 bases, in that order; junction bases with no gene match: 8. Study results and caveats: Conclusions were preliminary, with small, heterogeneous patient groups. The donor-reactive repertoire was only partly measurable in a couple of subjects, lacking donor cells. A larger donor-reactive than third-party decline suggested partial antigen-specific deletion.

The method was immunoSEQ multiplex PCR; TCRdb's version includes in-frame clones alone and lacks a portion of them. The table records roughly 70,000 clones, 80% of them present only once. The chain has TRBV18 and TRBJ2-7, with TRBD2 identical over 12 bases. The sequenced sample was CD4+ T cells from blood, obtained before liver transplant. The receptor was derived from a human donor who received a liver transplant. DNA of the CDR3: TGTGCCAGCTCACCGACTAGCGGGAGTTTGACGAACGAGCAGTACTTC. Encoded protein: CASSPTSGSLTNEQYF.